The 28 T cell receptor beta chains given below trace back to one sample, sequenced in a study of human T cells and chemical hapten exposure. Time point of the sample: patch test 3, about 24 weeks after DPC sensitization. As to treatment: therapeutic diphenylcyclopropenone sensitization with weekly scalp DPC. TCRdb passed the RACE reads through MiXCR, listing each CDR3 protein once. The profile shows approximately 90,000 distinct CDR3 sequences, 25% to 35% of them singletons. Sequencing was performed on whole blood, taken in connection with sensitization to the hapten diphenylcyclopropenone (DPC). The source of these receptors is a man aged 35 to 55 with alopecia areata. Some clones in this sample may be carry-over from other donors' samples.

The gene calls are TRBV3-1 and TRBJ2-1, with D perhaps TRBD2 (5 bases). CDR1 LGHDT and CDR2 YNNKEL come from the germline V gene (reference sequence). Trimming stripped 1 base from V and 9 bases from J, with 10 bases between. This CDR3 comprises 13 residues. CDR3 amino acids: CASSQGRFGEQFF. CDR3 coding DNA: TGTGCCAGCAGCCAAGGGAGGTTTGGTGAGCAGTTCTTC.

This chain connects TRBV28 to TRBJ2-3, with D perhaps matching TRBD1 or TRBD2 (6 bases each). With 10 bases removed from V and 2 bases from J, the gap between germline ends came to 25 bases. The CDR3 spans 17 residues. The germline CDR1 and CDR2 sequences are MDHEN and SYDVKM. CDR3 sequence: CATEGVREAGITDTQYF. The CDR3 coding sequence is TGTGCCACCGAGGGGGTGAGGGAGGCGGGGATCACAGATACGCAGTATTTT.

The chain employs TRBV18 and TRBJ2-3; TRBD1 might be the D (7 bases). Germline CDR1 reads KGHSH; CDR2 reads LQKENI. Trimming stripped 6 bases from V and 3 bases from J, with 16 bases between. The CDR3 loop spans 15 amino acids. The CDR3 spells CASSLYRGGTDTQYF. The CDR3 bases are TGTGCCAGCTCCCTCTACAGGGGAGGAACAGATACGCAGTATTTT.

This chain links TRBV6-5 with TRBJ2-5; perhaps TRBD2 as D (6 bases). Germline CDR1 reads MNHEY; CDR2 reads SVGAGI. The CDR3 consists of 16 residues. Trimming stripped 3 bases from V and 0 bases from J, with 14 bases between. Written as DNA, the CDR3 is TGTGCCAGCAGTTATGCGCTCGGGGGTTACCAAGAGACCCAGTACTTC. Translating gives CASSYALGGYQETQYF.

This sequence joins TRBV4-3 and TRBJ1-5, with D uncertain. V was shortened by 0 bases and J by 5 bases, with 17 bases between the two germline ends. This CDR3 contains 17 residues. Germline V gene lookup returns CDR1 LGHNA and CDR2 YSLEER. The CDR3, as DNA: TGCGCCAGCAGCCAAGATGGAGTTGCGGGCTCCCATCAGCCCCAGCATTTT. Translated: CASSQDGVAGSHQPQHF.

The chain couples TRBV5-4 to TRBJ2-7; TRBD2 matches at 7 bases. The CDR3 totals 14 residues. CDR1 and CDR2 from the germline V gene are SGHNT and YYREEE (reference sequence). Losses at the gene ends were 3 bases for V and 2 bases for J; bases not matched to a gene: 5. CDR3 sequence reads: CASSSGTKPYEQYF. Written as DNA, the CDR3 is TGTGCCAGCAGCTCAGGGACTAAACCCTACGAGCAGTACTTC. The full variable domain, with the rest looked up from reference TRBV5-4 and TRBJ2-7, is ETGVTQSPTHLIKTRGQQVTLRCSSQSGHNTVSWYQQALGQGPQFIFQYYREEENGRGNFPPRFSGLQFPNYSSELNVNALELDDSALYLCASSSGTKPYEQYFGPGTRLTVT.

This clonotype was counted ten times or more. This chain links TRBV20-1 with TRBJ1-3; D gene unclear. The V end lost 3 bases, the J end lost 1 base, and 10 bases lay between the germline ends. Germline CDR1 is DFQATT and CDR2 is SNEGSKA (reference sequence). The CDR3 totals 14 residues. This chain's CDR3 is CSASAATSGNTIYF. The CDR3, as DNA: TGCAGTGCTAGCGCAGCAACTTCTGGAAACACCATATATTTT.

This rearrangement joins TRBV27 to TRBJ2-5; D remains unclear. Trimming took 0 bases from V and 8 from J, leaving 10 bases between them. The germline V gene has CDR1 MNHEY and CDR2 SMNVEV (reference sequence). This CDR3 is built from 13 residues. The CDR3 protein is CASSLSVGGTQYF. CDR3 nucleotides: TGTGCCAGCAGTTTATCGGTCGGCGGAACCCAGTACTTC.

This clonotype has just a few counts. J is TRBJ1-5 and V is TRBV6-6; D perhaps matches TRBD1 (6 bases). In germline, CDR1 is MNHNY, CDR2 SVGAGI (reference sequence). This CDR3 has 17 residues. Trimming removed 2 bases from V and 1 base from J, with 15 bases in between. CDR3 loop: CASSYGVSGASNQPQHF. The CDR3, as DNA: TGTGCCAGCAGTTACGGGGTTTCAGGGGCGAGCAATCAGCCCCAGCATTTT.

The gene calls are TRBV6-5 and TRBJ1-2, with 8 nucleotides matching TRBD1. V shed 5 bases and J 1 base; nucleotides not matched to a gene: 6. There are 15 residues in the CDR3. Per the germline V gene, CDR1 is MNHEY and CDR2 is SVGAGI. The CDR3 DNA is TGTGCCAGCAGTCGTAACAGGGGGAATAACTATGGCTACACCTTC. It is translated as CASSRNRGNNYGYTF.

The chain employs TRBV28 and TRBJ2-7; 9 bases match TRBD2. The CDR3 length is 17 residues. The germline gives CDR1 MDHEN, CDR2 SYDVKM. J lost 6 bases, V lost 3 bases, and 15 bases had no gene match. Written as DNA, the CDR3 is TGTGCCAGCAGTTTGCCGCCCCCCGAAGCGGGAGGAACCGAGCAGTACTTC. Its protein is CASSLPPPEAGGTEQYF.

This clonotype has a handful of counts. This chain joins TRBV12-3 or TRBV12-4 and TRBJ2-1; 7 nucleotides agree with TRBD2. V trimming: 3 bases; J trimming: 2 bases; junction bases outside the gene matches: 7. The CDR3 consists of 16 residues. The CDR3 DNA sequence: TGTGCCAGCAGTTTGGCGGCGGGAGCTGCCTACAATGAGCAGTTCTTC. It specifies CASSLAAGAAYNEQFF.

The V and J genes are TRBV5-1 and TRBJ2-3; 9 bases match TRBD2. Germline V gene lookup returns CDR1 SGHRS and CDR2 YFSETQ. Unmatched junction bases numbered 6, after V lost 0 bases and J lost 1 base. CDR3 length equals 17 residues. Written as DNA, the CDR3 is TGCGCCAGCAGCTTGGATTGGAGCGGGAGGCGCACAGATACGCAGTATTTT. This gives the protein CASSLDWSGRRTDTQYF.

Written as DNA, the CDR3 is TGTGCCAGCAGCGGGGAGTGGGGTATGGGGGAGACCCAGTACTTC. It yields the protein CASSGEWGMGETQYF. The chain links TRBV9 to TRBJ2-5; a possible D gene is TRBD2 (5 bases). CDR3 length: 15 amino acids. Germline CDR1 reads SGDLS; CDR2 reads YYNGEE. V lost 3 bases and J 5 bases, leaving 17 bases between the germline ends. Full variable domain (rest looked up from reference TRBV9 and TRBJ2-5): DSGVTQTPKHLITATGQRVTLRCSPRSGDLSVYWYQQSLDQGLQFLIQYYNGEERAKGNILERFSAQQFPDLHSELNLSSLELGDSALYFCASSGEWGMGETQYFGPGTRLLVL.

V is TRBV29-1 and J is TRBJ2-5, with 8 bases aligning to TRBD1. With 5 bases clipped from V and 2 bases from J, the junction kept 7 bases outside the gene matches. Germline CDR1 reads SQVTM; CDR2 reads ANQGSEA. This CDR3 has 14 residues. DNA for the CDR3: TGCAGCGTTACCCCGGGACAGGTACAAGAGACCCAGTACTTC. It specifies CSVTPGQVQETQYF.

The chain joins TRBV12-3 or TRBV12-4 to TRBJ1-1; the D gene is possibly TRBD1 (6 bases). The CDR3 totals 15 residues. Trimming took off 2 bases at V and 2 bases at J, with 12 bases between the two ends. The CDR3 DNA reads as TGTGCCAGCAGTTTAATTCTCAGGGGTAACACTGAAGCTTTCTTT. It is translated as CASSLILRGNTEAFF.

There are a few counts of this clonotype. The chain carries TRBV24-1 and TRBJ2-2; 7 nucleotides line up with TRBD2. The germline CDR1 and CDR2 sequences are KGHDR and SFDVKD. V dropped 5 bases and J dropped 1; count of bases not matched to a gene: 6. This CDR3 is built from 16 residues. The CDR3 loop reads CATSVSGRQNTGELFF. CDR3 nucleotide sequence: TGTGCCACCAGTGTCTCCGGGAGGCAGAACACCGGGGAGCTGTTTTTT.

CDR3 in DNA: TGTGCCAGCAGTCAACGGACAGGGCACAAAAACATTCAGTACTTC. Its protein product is CASSQRTGHKNIQYF. The genes are TRBV6-6 and TRBJ2-4, with TRBD1 matching 8 bases. This CDR3 contains 15 residues. CDR1 and CDR2 from the germline V gene are MNHNY and SVGAGI (reference sequence). J was trimmed by 3 bases and V by 5 bases; bases with no gene match: 6.

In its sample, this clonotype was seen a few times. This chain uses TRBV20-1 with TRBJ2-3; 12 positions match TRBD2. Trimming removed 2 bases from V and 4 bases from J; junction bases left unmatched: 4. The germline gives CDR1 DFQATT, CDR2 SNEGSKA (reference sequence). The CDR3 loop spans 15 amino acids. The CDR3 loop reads CSARSLAGGPDTQYF. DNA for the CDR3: TGCAGTGCTAGATCACTAGCGGGAGGTCCAGATACGCAGTATTTT.

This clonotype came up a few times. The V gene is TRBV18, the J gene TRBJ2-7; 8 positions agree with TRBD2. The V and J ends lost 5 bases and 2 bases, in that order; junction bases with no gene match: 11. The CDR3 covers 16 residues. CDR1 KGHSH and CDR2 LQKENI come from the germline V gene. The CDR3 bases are TGTGCCAGCTCAAGTTTAGCGGGGAGGCGGGCCTACGAGCAGTACTTC. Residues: CASSSLAGRRAYEQYF.

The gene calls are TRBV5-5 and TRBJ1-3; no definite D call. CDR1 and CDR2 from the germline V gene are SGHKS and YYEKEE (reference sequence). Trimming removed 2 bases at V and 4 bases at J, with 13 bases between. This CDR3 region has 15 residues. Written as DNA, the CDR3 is TGTGCCAGCAGCTTAGGGCATCTTATAGGAAACACCATATATTTT. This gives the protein CASSLGHLIGNTIYF.

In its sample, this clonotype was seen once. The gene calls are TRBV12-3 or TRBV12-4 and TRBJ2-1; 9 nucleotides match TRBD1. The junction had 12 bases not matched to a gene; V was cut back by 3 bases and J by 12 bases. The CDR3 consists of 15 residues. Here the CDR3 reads CASSFGGTGSIGQFF. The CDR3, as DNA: TGTGCCAGCAGTTTTGGTGGGACAGGGAGCATAGGGCAGTTCTTC.

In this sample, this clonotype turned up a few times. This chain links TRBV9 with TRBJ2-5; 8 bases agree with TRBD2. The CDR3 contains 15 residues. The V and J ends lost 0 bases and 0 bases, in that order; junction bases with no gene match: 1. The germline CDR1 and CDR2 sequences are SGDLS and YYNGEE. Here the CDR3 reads CASSVEREYQETQYF. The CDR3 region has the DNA TGTGCCAGCAGCGTAGAGCGGGAGTACCAAGAGACCCAGTACTTC.

The CDR3 bases are TGTGCCAGCAGTTACTCGGTAGGGATCGAAGAAGCTTTCTTT. Its protein is CASSYSVGIEEAFF. The chain employs TRBV6-5 and TRBJ1-1; D not resolved. Trimming left V 0 bases short and J 8 bases short, with 13 bases between. The length of the CDR3 is 14 residues. Germline V gene sequence: CDR1 MNHEY, CDR2 SVGAGI.

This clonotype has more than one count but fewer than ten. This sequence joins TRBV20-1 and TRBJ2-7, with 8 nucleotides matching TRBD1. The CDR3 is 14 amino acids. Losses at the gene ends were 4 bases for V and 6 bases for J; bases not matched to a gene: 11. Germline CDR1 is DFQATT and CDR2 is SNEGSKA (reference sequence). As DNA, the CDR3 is TGCAGTGCTACAGGGGGCGCGGCTCTTGGCGAGCAGTACTTC. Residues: CSATGGAALGEQYF.

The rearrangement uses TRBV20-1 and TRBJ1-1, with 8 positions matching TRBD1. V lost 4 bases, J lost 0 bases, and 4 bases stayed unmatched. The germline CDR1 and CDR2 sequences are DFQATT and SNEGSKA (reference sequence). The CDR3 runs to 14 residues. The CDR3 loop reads CSATDRAVNTEAFF. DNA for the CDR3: TGCAGTGCTACGGACAGGGCAGTGAACACTGAAGCTTTCTTT.

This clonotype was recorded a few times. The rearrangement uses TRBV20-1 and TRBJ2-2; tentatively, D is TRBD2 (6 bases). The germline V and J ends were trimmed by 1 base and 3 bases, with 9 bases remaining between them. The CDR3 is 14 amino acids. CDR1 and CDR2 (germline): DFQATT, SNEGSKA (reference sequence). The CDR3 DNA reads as TGCAGTGCTAGAGTGGCGGGACACACCGGGGAGCTGTTTTTT. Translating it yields CSARVAGHTGELFF.

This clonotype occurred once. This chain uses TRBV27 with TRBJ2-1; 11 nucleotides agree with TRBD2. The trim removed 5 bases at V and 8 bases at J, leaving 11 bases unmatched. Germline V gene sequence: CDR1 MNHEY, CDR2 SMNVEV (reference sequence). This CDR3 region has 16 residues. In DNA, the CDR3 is TGTGCCAGCAGTCCGTTTAGCGGGAGGGCCGAGGATGAGCAGTTCTTC. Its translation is CASSPFSGRAEDEQFF.